The 26 T cell receptor beta chains presented below share a single source sample, sequenced in a study of T-cell memory formation after mild COVID-19. TCRdb re-called the 5' RACE reads through MiXCR, storing one row per CDR3 protein. Of 130,000 to 150,000 distinct CDR3 sequences listed, 19% are singletons. The specimen sequenced was PBMCs or a T cell subset sorted from them (not recorded which). All receptors derive from an adult woman who had mild COVID-19 (a few samples of this study predate the infection). Cell type and time point are not known.

This clonotype was recorded a few times. The V gene is TRBV30, the J gene TRBJ2-3, with 7 bases fitting TRBD1. The CDR3 has 13 amino acids. V trimming: 5 bases; J trimming: 2 bases; junction bases outside the gene matches: 4. Germline assignment: CDR1 GTSNPN and CDR2 SVGIG (reference sequence). CDR3 DNA: TGTGCCTGGTCGGGACAGCTCACAGATACGCAGTATTTT. Amino acids: CAWSGQLTDTQYF.

The rearrangement joins TRBV12-3 or TRBV12-4 to TRBJ2-2; D is perhaps TRBD1 (6 bases). Trimming removed 5 bases at V and 0 bases at J, with 13 bases between. The CDR3 is 16 residues long. CDR3 nucleotides: TGTGCCAGCAGTGGTACAGGGAAAGCGAACACCGGGGAGCTGTTTTTT. Translated, it gives CASSGTGKANTGELFF.

Only a few counts were recorded for this clonotype. The chain recombines TRBV18 with TRBJ2-5, with 8 positions matching TRBD1. From germline, CDR1 is KGHSH and CDR2 LQKENI. V was clipped by 3 bases and J by 5 bases; unmatched bases: 11. This CDR3 is 16 amino acids long. The CDR3 protein is CASSPIQGAGRETQYF. CDR3 in DNA: TGTGCCAGCTCACCCATCCAGGGGGCAGGACGGGAGACCCAGTACTTC.

This clonotype occurred a few times. The chain carries TRBV20-1 and TRBJ2-2; D is possibly TRBD1 (5 bases). CDR1 is DFQATT and CDR2 is SNEGSKA in the germline V gene (reference sequence). The CDR3 runs 15 residues. V gave up 2 bases and J gave up 6 bases, with 16 bases separating them. The CDR3 nucleotides are TGCAGTGCTAGACCGCCCCAGGGCGGCGCCGGGGAGCTGTTTTTT. It yields the protein CSARPPQGGAGELFF.

This clonotype was seen only a few times. The CDR3 DNA reads as TGCAGTGCTAGAGCGGGGGGCAAGAGCTACGAGCAGTACTTC. The encoded protein is CSARAGGKSYEQYF. The chain carries TRBV20-1 and TRBJ2-7; D may be TRBD2 (7 bases). From germline, CDR1 is DFQATT and CDR2 SNEGSKA (reference sequence). V was clipped by 1 base and J by 3 bases, with 13 bases between them. The CDR3 runs to 14 residues.

The chain links TRBV7-2 to TRBJ1-2; D is undetermined. Trimming removed 5 bases at V and 8 bases at J, with 12 bases between. Looked up from germline, CDR1 is SGHTA and CDR2 is FQGNSA. The CDR3 is 12 residues long. CDR3 in amino acids: CASSPGGWGYTF. Here the CDR3 DNA reads TGTGCCAGCAGCCCCGGCGGCTGGGGCTACACCTTC.

This clonotype was observed a handful of times. The gene calls are TRBV20-1 and TRBJ2-2; 10 positions match TRBD2. J was trimmed by 2 bases and V by 6 bases; bases with no gene match: 3. Germline V gene data show CDR1 as DFQATT and CDR2 as SNEGSKA (reference sequence). The CDR3 has 14 residues. This chain's CDR3 is CSARTSGNTGELFF. CDR3 nucleotides: TGCAGTGCAAGGACTAGCGGAAACACCGGGGAGCTGTTTTTT.

The table lists this clonotype with a few counts. The rearrangement uses TRBV5-1 and TRBJ2-2; D not resolved. V lost 3 bases to trimming and J lost 6 bases, with 12 bases between them. The CDR3 length is 14 residues. Germline CDR1 reads SGHRS; CDR2 reads YFSETQ. The CDR3 loop is CASSSPSSAGELFF. DNA of the CDR3: TGCGCCAGCAGCTCCCCCTCCTCTGCCGGGGAGCTGTTTTTT.

This clonotype was detected only a few times. The chain is built from TRBV7-9 and TRBJ2-7; no clear D. CDR1 SEHNR and CDR2 FQNEAQ come from the germline V gene (reference sequence). CDR3 size: 12 residues. Between the trimmed V and J ends, which lost 4 bases and 0 bases, there was a span of 4 bases. For the CDR3, the DNA is TGTGCCAGCAGCTCCACCTCCTACGAGCAGTACTTC. Protein sequence: CASSSTSYEQYF.

In this sample, this clonotype turned up a few times. The V and J genes are TRBV6-2 or TRBV6-3 and TRBJ2-3; TRBD2 matches at 11 bases. Germline V CDR1 and CDR2: MNHEY, SVGEGT. The CDR3 is 15 amino acids. Germline trimming cut 6 bases from V and 4 bases from J; bases unmatched to any gene: 6. The CDR3 protein is CASRPSGRRSDTQYF. The CDR3 DNA reads as TGTGCCAGCAGACCTAGCGGGAGGCGGTCAGATACGCAGTATTTT.

The J gene is TRBJ1-2, the V gene TRBV12-3 or TRBV12-4; D call uncertain. This CDR3 contains 14 residues. The V gene lost 2 bases and the J gene lost 3 bases, with 10 bases spanning the gap. The CDR3 loop reads CASSLQGADYGYTF. CDR3 DNA: TGTGCCAGCAGTTTACAAGGAGCTGACTATGGCTACACCTTC.

This clonotype was counted only a few times. One end of the junction does not line up with germline, which may come from a read error. This chain joins TRBV7-3 and TRBJ1-4, with D possibly TRBD1 on 6 matching bases. The CDR3 spans 14 residues. Germline assignment: CDR1 SGHTA and CDR2 FQGTGA. The CDR3 sequence is CASSPGGPGEKLFF. The CDR3 nucleotides are TGTGCCAGCAGCCCTGGGGGCCCGGGTGAAAAACTTTTTTTT.

This clonotype was detected only a few times. This chain uses TRBV28 with TRBJ2-2; D gene uncertain. Looked up from germline, CDR1 is MDHEN and CDR2 is SYDVKM. The CDR3 loop spans 13 amino acids. V lost 5 bases and J 5 bases, leaving 9 bases between the germline ends. The CDR3 region is CASSVQITGELFF. CDR3 in DNA: TGTGCCAGCAGTGTTCAGATAACCGGGGAGCTGTTTTTT.

This chain uses TRBV12-3 or TRBV12-4 with TRBJ2-1; D is ambiguous. The CDR3 has 14 residues. V lost 5 bases, J lost 5 bases, and 13 bases lay in between. Here the CDR3 reads CASSRPMQDNEQFF. CDR3 nucleotides: TGTGCCAGCAGTCGACCGATGCAAGACAATGAGCAGTTCTTC.

J is TRBJ1-1 and V is TRBV5-5; D is ambiguous. Germline V gene lookup returns CDR1 SGHKS and CDR2 YYEKEE (reference sequence). V was clipped by 0 bases and J by 0 bases, with 9 bases between them. The CDR3 is 15 amino acids. The CDR3 sequence is CASSLVSGMNTEAFF. In DNA, the CDR3 is TGTGCCAGCAGCTTGGTTTCCGGGATGAACACTGAAGCTTTCTTT.

This clonotype was found a few times. The V call is TRBV5-1, the J call TRBJ2-7, with D possibly being TRBD1 (6 bases). The CDR3 consists of 15 residues. V lost 1 base and J lost 2, with 13 bases in between. The germline V gene encodes CDR1 SGHRS and CDR2 YFSETQ. CDR3 sequence reads: CASSLFGDKTYEQYF. The CDR3, as DNA: TGCGCCAGCAGCTTGTTCGGGGACAAGACCTACGAGCAGTACTTC.

This clonotype was picked up a small number of times. The chain links TRBV18 to TRBJ1-2; 7 nucleotides align to TRBD1. The CDR3 sequence is 15 residues long. Losses at the gene ends were 3 bases for V and 4 bases for J; bases not matched to a gene: 8. Germline V lookup: CDR1 KGHSH, CDR2 LQKENI. CDR3 nucleotide sequence: TGTGCCAGCTCACCGAGCCAGGGGGATTTCTATGGCTACACCTTC. Translation gives CASSPSQGDFYGYTF. Variable domain in full (rest from reference TRBV18 and TRBJ1-2): NAGVMQNPRHLVRRRGQEARLRCSPMKGHSHVYWYRQLPEEGLKFMVYLQKENIIDESGMPKERFSAEFPKEGPSILRIQQVVRGDSAAYFCASSPSQGDFYGYTFGSGTRLTVV.

This clonotype was recorded at least ten times. The chain combines TRBV12-3 or TRBV12-4 with TRBJ2-1, with TRBD2 matching 7 bases. The CDR3 consists of 14 residues. V shed 0 bases, J shed 4 bases, and the junction held 0 bases outside the gene matches. The DNA of the CDR3 is TGTGCCAGCAGTTTAGCGGGACTATACAATGAGCAGTTCTTC. Amino acids: CASSLAGLYNEQFF.

This sequence joins TRBV4-2 and TRBJ2-3; a possible D gene is TRBD2 (5 bases). The V end was cut by 4 bases, the J end by 3 bases, with 11 bases between. CDR1 is LGHNA, CDR2 YNFKEQ, per germline. CDR3 size: 14 residues. In DNA form, the CDR3 reads TGTGCCAGCAGCCTGGGTGAGGGAACAGATACGCAGTATTTT. Amino acids: CASSLGEGTDTQYF.

This clonotype turned up a few times. The V call is TRBV20-1, the J call TRBJ2-1; D is unresolved. Germline V gene lookup returns CDR1 DFQATT and CDR2 SNEGSKA (reference sequence). CDR3 length equals 11 residues. The germline V and J ends were trimmed by 0 bases and 10 bases, with 7 bases remaining between them. The CDR3 DNA reads as TGCAGTGCTAGAGAGGTGGGGGAGCAGTTCTTC. It codes for CSAREVGEQFF.

The J gene is TRBJ2-7, the V gene TRBV6-2 or TRBV6-3, with D possibly matching TRBD1 (6 bases). The CDR3 has 17 amino acids. CDR1 is MNHEY, CDR2 SVGEGT, per germline. The V end lost 5 bases, the J end lost 3 bases, and 23 bases lay between the germline ends. CDR3 region: CASSHRTDTSSGYEQYF. CDR3 nucleotides: TGTGCCAGCAGTCATCGGACAGACACCTCGTCTGGCTACGAGCAGTACTTC.

This clonotype was counted only a few times. This chain joins TRBV5-1 and TRBJ1-1, with D unclear. Per germline, CDR1 SGHRS and CDR2 YFSETQ. CDR3 length: 15 residues. The V gene lost 0 bases and the J gene lost 1 base, with 10 bases spanning the gap. The CDR3 spells CASSLEGQKNTEAFF. In nucleotides, the CDR3 is TGCGCCAGCAGCTTGGAGGGTCAGAAGAACACTGAAGCTTTCTTT.

This clonotype was found a few times. V and J are TRBV5-1 and TRBJ2-5; tentatively, D is TRBD1 or TRBD2 (5 bases each). The CDR3 loop spans 14 amino acids. V lost 4 bases and J lost 5, with 15 bases in between. Germline values: CDR1 SGHRS, CDR2 YFSETQ. The CDR3 DNA is TGCGCCAGCAGCCTCGGGACCCCTCAGGAGACCCAGTACTTC. This codes for CASSLGTPQETQYF.

This chain joins TRBV10-2 and TRBJ1-1, with a tentative D call TRBD1 (5 bases). The V gene lost 8 bases and the J gene lost 0 bases, with 10 bases spanning the gap. Germline assignment: CDR1 WSHSY and CDR2 SAAADI. The CDR3 has 13 amino acids. The CDR3 spells CASGGGVNTEAFF. The CDR3 coding sequence is TGCGCCAGCGGGGGGGGAGTGAACACTGAAGCTTTCTTT.

This clonotype turned up a few times. V usage is TRBV5-1 and J usage is TRBJ2-3; 9 bases map to TRBD2. J gave up 5 bases and V 4 bases, and 11 bases lay outside the gene matches. This CDR3 contains 16 residues. Germline V gives CDR1 SGHRS, CDR2 YFSETQ. This CDR3 reads CASSLERLAGIDTQYF. The CDR3 region has the DNA TGCGCCAGCAGCCTGGAGAGGCTAGCGGGAATAGATACGCAGTATTTT.

There are a few counts of this clonotype. This rearrangement joins TRBV10-3 to TRBJ2-3, with D unclear. Trimming removed 9 bases at V and 3 bases at J, with 10 bases between. CDR1 and CDR2 (germline): ENHRY, SYGVKD. The CDR3 is 12 amino acids. The CDR3 protein is CAIGIPTDTQYF. The CDR3 DNA follows: TGTGCCATTGGGATTCCGACAGATACGCAGTATTTT.